A single TCR beta chain is shown here with its context. The V end lost 0 bases, the J end lost 4 bases, and 12 bases lay between the germline ends. CDR1 and CDR2 (germline): SGDLS, YYNGEE. The length of the CDR3 is 15 residues. Assay used: immunoSEQ multiplex PCR; TCRdb lists only in-frame clones, some missing. The sample shows millions of clones, roughly 93% of them seen only once. These data belong to a study of shared clonotypes between healthy human individuals. This clonotype was sampled from a young man in good health. Some clones in this sample may be carry-over from other donors' samples. This chain joins TRBV9 and TRBJ2-3; either TRBD1 or TRBD2 may fit D (6 bases each). What was sequenced was naive CD4+ T cells from PBMCs. Subset given: CD45RA+ positively selected. CDR3 in DNA: TGTGCCAGCAGCGTAGTAGGGGGGAATGCAGATACGCAGTATTTT. Its translation: CASSVVGGNADTQYF. The entire variable domain, with the rest obtained from reference TRBV9 and TRBJ2-3, is as follows: DSGVTQTPKHLITATGQRVTLRCSPRSGDLSVYWYQQSLDQGLQFLIQYYNGEERAKGNILERFSAQQFPDLHSELNLSSLELGDSALYFCASSVVGGNADTQYFGPGTRLTVL.